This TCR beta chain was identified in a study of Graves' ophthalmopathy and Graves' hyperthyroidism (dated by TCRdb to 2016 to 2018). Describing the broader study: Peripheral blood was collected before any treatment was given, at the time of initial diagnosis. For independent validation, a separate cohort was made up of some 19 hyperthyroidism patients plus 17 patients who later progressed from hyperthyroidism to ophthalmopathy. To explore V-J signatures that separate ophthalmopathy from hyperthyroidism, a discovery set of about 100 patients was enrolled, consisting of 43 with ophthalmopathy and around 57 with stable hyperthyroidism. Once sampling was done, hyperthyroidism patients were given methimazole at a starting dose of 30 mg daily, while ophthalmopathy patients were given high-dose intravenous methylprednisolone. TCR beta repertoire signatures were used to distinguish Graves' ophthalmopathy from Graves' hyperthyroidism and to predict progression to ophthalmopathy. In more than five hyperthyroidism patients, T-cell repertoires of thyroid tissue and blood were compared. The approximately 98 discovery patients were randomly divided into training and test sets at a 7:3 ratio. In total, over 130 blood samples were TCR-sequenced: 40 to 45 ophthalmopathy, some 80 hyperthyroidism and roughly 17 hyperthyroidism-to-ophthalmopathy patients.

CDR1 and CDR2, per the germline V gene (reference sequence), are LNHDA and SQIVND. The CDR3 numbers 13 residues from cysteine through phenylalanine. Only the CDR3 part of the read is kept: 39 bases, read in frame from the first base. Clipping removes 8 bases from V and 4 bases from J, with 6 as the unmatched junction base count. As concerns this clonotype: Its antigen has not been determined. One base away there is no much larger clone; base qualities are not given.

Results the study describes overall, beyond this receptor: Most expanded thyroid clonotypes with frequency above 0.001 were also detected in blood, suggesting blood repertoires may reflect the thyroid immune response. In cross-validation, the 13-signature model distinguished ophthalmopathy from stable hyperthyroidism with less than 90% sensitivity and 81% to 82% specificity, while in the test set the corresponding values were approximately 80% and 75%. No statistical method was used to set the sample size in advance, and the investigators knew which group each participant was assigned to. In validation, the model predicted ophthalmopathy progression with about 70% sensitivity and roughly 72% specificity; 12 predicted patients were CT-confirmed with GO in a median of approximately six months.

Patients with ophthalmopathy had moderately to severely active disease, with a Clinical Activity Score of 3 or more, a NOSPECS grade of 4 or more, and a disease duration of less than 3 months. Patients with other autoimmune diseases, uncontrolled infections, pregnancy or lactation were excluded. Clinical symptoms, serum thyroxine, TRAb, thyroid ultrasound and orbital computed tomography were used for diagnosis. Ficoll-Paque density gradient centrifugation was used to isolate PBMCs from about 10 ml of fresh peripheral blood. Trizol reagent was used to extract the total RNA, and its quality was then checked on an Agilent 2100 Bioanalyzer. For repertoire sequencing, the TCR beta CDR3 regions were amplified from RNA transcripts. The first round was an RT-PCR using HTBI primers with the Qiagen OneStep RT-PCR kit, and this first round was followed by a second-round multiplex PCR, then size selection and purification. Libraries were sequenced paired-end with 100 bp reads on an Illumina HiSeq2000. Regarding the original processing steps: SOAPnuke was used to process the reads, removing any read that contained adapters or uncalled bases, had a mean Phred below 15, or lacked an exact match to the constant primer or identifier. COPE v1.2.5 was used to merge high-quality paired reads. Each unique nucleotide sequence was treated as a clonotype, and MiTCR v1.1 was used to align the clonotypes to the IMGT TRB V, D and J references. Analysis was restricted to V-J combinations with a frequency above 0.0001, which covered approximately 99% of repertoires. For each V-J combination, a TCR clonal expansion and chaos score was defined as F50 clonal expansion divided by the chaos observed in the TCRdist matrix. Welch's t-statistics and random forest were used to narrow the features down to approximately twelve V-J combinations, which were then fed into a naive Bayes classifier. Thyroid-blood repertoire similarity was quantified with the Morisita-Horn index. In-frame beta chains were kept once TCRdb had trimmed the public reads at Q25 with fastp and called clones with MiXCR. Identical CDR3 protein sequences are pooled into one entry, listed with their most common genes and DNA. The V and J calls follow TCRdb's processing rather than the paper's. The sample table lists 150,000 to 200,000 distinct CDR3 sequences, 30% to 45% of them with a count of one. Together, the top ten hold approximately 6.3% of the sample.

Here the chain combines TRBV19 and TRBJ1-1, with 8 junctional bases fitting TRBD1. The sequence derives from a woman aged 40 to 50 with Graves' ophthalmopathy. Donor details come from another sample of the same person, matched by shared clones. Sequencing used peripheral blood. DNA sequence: TGTGCCAGTCGTACAGGGGGAGTCACTGAAGCTTTCTTT. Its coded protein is CASRTGGVTEAFF.